The rows below give T cell receptor beta chains drawn from one sample of a study of shared clonotypes between healthy human individuals. Repertoires were generated with immunoSEQ multiplex PCR, while TCRdb's copy carries only in-frame clones and drops some. This sample has roughly 1,100,000 clones, with around 75% found just once. The specimen was memory CD4+ T cells sorted from blood. Every receptor here comes from a man between 18 and 29 years old in good health. The CDR3 runs from the conserved cysteine through the conserved F or W. D genes are given only for firm matches. Not all rows give a size; the values are once, few, many and, for expanded clones, a class.

clone size	V gene	J gene	D gene	CDR3 protein	CDR3 DNA
-	TRBV30	TRBJ2-1	-	CAWRSGTHYNEQFF	TGTGCCTGGAGGTCCGGGACCCACTACAATGAGCAGTTCTTC
once	TRBV15	TRBJ1-2	-	CATSSPHGGIYGYTF	TGTGCCACCAGCAGCCCCCACGGAGGGATCTATGGCTACACCTTC
once	TRBV6-1	TRBJ2-1	-	CASSGAGWGEQFF	TGTGCCAGCAGTGGGGCGGGTTGGGGTGAGCAGTTCTTC
-	TRBV30	TRBJ1-2	-	CAWSPTGAKGGYTF	TGTGCCTGGAGCCCGACCGGGGCGAAGGGTGGCTACACCTTC
once	TRBV6-1	TRBJ2-3	-	CASSESYARPDTQYF	TGTGCCAGCAGTGAAAGTTACGCGCGTCCAGATACGCAGTATTTT
-	TRBV13	TRBJ1-5	-	CASSLGNQPQHF	TGTGCCAGCAGCTTGGGCAATCAGCCCCAGCATTTT
-	TRBV27	TRBJ1-3	TRBD1	CASSPRRGQSSGNTIYF	TGTGCCAGCAGTCCCCGGCGGGGACAGAGCTCTGGAAACACCATATATTTT
-	TRBV10-2	TRBJ1-5	-	CASTSSGSASNQPQHF	TGCGCCAGCACCTCCTCAGGGTCGGCCAGCAATCAGCCCCAGCATTTT
-	TRBV4-3	TRBJ2-3	-	CASSLGLIDTDTQYF	TGCGCCAGCAGCCTCGGACTTATCGACACAGATACGCAGTATTTT
-	TRBV6-5	TRBJ1-3	-	CASRPGHGNTIYF	TGTGCCAGCAGACCGGGCCATGGAAACACCATATATTTT
-	TRBV6-6	TRBJ1-1	-	CASSYSGGYTEAFF	TGTGCCAGCAGTTACTCGGGGGGATACACTGAAGCTTTCTTT